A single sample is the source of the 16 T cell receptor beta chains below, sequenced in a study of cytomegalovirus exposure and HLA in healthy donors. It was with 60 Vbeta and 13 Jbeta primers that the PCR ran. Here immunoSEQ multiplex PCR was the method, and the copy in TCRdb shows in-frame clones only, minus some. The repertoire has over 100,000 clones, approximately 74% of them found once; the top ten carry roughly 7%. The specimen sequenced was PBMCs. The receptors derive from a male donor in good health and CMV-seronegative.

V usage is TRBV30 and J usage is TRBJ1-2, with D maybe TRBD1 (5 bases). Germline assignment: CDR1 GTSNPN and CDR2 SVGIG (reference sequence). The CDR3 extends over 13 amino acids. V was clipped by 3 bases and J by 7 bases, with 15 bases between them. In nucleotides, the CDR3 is TGTGCCTGGAGGAAAGGGGCGAACGCTGGCTACACCTTC. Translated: CAWRKGANAGYTF.

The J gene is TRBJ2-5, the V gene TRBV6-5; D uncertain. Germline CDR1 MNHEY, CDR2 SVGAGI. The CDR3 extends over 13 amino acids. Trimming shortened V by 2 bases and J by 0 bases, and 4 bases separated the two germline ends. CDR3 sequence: CASSYTYQETQYF. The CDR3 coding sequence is TGTGCCAGCAGTTACACATACCAAGAGACCCAGTACTTC.

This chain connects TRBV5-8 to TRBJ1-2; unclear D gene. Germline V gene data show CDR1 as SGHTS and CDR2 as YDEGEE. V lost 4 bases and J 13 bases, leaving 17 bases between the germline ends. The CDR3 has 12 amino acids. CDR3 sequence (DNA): TGTGCCAGCAGCCCGAGGCGCTTACTCGGCACCTTC. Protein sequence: CASSPRRLLGTF.

The CDR3 nucleotides read TGTGCCAGCAGCTTCCGGGACAGGGGGCCCTACGAGCAGTACTTC. Its protein is CASSFRDRGPYEQYF. The V and J genes are TRBV5-6 and TRBJ2-7; the match to TRBD1 covers 12 bases. Germline V gives CDR1 SGHDT, CDR2 YYEEEE. Germline trimming cut 2 bases from V and 2 bases from J; bases unmatched to any gene: 2. This CDR3 region has 15 residues.

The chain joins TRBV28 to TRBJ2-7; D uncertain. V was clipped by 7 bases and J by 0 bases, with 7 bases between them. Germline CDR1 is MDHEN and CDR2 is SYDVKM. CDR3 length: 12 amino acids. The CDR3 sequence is CASTRNSYEQYF. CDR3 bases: TGTGCCAGCACGCGCAACTCCTACGAGCAGTACTTC.

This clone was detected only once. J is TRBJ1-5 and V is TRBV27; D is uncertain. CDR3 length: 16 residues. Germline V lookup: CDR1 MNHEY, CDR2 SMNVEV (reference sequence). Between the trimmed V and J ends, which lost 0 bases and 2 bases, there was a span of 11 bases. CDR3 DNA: TGTGCCAGCAGTTTATCGACAAGGAGGGGCAATCAGCCCCAGCATTTT. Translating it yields CASSLSTRRGNQPQHF.

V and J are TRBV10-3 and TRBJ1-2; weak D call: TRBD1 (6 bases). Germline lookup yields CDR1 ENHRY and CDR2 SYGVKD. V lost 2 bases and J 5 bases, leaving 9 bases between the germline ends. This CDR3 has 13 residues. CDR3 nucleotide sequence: TGTGCCATCAGTGAGCCAGACAGGTATGGCTACACCTTC. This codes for CAISEPDRYGYTF.

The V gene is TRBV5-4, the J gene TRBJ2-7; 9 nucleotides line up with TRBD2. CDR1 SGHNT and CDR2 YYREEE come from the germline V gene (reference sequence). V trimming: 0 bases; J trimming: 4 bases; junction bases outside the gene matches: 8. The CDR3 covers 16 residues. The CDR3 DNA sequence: TGTGCCAGCAGCTTGGCCGGGGGCGGGGGGGCATACGAGCAGTACTTC. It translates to CASSLAGGGGAYEQYF.

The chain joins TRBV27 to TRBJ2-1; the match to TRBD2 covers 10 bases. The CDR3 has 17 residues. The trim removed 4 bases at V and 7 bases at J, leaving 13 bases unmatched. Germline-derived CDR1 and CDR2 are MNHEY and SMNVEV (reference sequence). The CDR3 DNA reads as TGTGCCAGCAGTTACCTCGCGGGGAGCGGGAGGGGGAATGAGCAGTTCTTC. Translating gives CASSYLAGSGRGNEQFF.

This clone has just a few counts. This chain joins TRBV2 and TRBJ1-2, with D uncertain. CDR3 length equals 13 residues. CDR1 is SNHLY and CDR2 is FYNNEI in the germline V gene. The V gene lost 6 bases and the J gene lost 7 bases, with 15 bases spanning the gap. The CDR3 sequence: CASRTTRATGYTF. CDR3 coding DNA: TGTGCCAGCAGGACAACGAGGGCCACTGGCTACACCTTC. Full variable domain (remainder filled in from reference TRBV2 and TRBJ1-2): EPEVTQTPSHQVTQMGQEVILRCVPISNHLYFYWYRQILGQKVEFLVSFYNNEISEKSEIFDDQFSVERPDGSNFTLKIRSTKLEDSAMYFCASRTTRATGYTFGSGTRLTVV.

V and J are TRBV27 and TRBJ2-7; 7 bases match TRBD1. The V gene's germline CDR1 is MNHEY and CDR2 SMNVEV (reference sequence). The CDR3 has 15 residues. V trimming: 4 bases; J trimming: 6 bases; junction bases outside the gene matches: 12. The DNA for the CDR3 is TGTGCCAGCAGTTCCCCCGGCAGGGGGTTGGTCGAGCAGTACTTC. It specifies CASSSPGRGLVEQYF.

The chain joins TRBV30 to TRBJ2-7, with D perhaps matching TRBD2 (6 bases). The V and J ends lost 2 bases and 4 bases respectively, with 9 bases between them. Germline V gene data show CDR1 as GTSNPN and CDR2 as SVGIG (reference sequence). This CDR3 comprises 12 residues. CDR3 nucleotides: TGTGCCTGGAGTCACGGACTATACGAGCAGTACTTC. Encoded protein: CAWSHGLYEQYF.

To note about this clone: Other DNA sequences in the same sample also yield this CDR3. CDR3 coding DNA: TGTGCCAGCAGCAAAGAATTATTAGCGGGGGGCTACGAGCAGTACTTC. This translates into CASSKELLAGGYEQYF. The gene calls are TRBV21-1 and TRBJ2-7; the table's D call of TRBD2 was not tested on the DNA. TRBV21-1 represents a pseudogene. The length of the CDR3 is 16 residues.

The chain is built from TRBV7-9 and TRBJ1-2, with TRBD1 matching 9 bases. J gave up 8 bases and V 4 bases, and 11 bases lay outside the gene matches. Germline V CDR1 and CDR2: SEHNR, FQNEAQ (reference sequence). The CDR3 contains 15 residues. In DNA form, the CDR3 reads TGTGCCAGCAGCTCACTACAGGGGGCGGCTGGGGGCTACACCTTC. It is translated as CASSSLQGAAGGYTF.

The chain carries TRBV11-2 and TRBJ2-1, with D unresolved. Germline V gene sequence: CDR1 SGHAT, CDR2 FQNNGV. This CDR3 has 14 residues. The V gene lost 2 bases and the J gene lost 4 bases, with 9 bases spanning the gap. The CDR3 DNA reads TGTGCCAGCAGCTTACTTGAACAGTACAATGAGCAGTTCTTC. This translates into CASSLLEQYNEQFF.

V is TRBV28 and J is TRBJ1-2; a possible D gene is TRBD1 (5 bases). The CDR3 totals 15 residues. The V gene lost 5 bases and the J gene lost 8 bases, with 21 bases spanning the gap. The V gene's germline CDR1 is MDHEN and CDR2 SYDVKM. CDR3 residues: CASSPIPRTSGGYTF. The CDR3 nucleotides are TGTGCCAGCAGTCCAATCCCCCGCACCTCAGGGGGCTACACCTTC.